These 28 T cell receptor beta chains were sequenced from one sample in a study of cytomegalovirus exposure and HLA in healthy donors. Profiling relied on immunoSEQ multiplex PCR, and the TCRdb table lists in-frame clones only, not all of them. Of 210,000 or so clones in the sample, 80% to 90% were seen once. The sample consisted of PBMCs. These TCRs come from a woman in her late teens or twenties in good health and CMV-seronegative.

This rearrangement joins TRBV2 to TRBJ1-3; tentatively, D is TRBD1 (6 bases). Trimming pared 4 bases from V and 2 bases from J, leaving 15 bases between. Germline CDR1 and CDR2: SNHLY and FYNNEI. CDR3 length: 16 residues. CDR3 amino acids: CASSADRPGTGNTIYF. The CDR3 DNA reads TGTGCCAGCAGTGCAGACAGGCCGGGAACTGGAAACACCATATATTTT.

This clone has ten or more counts. This chain connects TRBV12-1 to TRBJ2-7; the DNA was not used to check the table's D call, TRBD2. TRBV12-1 is recorded as a pseudogene. The CDR3 consists of 15 residues. The CDR3 here is CASSFIVFCGRSQYF. The DNA for the CDR3 is TGTGCCAGCAGCTTTATAGTGTTCTGCGGGAGAAGCCAGTACTTC.

The J gene is TRBJ2-1, the V gene TRBV28; 14 bases map to TRBD2. CDR3 length: 15 residues. V shed 5 bases, J shed 8 bases, and the junction held 5 bases outside the gene matches. Looked up from germline, CDR1 is MDHEN and CDR2 is SYDVKM. In nucleotides, the CDR3 is TGTGCCAGCAGTCAAAGACTAGCGGGAGGGTATGAGCAGTTCTTC. It codes for CASSQRLAGGYEQFF.

This clone was seen a handful of times. This rearrangement joins TRBV19 to TRBJ1-2; D uncertain. Trimming cost V 4 bases and J 4 bases, with 7 bases left between them. In germline, CDR1 is LNHDA, CDR2 SQIVND (reference sequence). This CDR3 is 12 amino acids long. Written as DNA, the CDR3 is TGTGCCAGTAGTACACAGAGCTATGGCTACACCTTC. Amino acid sequence: CASSTQSYGYTF.

A single count supports this clone. The V and J genes are TRBV5-6 and TRBJ2-5; 12 nucleotides align to TRBD2. CDR3 length equals 17 residues. Trimming at V came to 3 bases and at J to 1 base, leaving 7 bases not matched to a gene. Germline assignment: CDR1 SGHDT and CDR2 YYEEEE. DNA for the CDR3: TGTGCCAGCAGCTCCCCGGGACTAGCGGGTTTCCAAGAGACCCAGTACTTC. Its translation is CASSSPGLAGFQETQYF.

This clone has a single count. The chain employs TRBV2 and TRBJ1-1; D ambiguous. Germline V gene data show CDR1 as SNHLY and CDR2 as FYNNEI. The length of the CDR3 is 14 residues. The germline V and J ends were trimmed by 1 base and 0 bases, with 6 bases remaining between them. As DNA, the CDR3 is TGTGCCAGCAGTGAAGTTAATATGAACACTGAAGCTTTCTTT. Protein: CASSEVNMNTEAFF.

The chain employs TRBV6-5 and TRBJ2-1; 9 nucleotides agree with TRBD2. The V and J ends lost 5 bases and 7 bases, in that order; junction bases with no gene match: 9. The CDR3 consists of 15 residues. In germline, CDR1 is MNHEY, CDR2 SVGAGI. CDR3 DNA: TGTGCCAGCAGTAGGGGCCCTAGCGGGAATAATGAGCAGTTCTTC. Translating gives CASSRGPSGNNEQFF.

The chain uses TRBV2 and TRBJ1-5; D unresolved. This CDR3 has 13 residues. Germline V CDR1 and CDR2: SNHLY, FYNNEI. Trimming shortened V by 4 bases and J by 6 bases, and 10 bases separated the two germline ends. The CDR3 is CASSARDTQPQHF. The CDR3 DNA sequence: TGTGCCAGCAGTGCTCGCGACACTCAGCCCCAGCATTTT.

The count of this clone is one. The rearrangement joins TRBV5-1 to TRBJ1-4, with 9 bases fitting TRBD1. This CDR3 comprises 18 residues. CDR1 and CDR2 from the germline V gene are SGHRS and YFSETQ. Trimming cost V 3 bases and J 0 bases; bases outside gene matches: 9. The CDR3 DNA sequence: TGCGCCAGCAGCTCTTTCGGGACAGGGAGGTCAACTAATGAAAAACTGTTTTTT. Translation: CASSSFGTGRSTNEKLFF.

This chain joins TRBV5-1 and TRBJ2-7, with 7 nucleotides matching TRBD2. The CDR3 is 14 residues long. With V trimmed by 6 bases and J by 6 bases, 12 bases remained unmatched. CDR1 SGHRS and CDR2 YFSETQ come from the germline V gene. CDR3 protein: CASTGGGVSGEQYF. CDR3 sequence (DNA): TGCGCCAGCACGGGTGGGGGGGTATCTGGCGAGCAGTACTTC.

This chain uses TRBV29-1 with TRBJ1-2; D is unclear. Germline CDR1 SQVTM, CDR2 ANQGSEA. CDR3 size: 12 residues. The germline V and J ends were trimmed by 4 bases and 2 bases, with 8 bases remaining between them. The DNA for the CDR3 is TGCAGCGTTGTGGCCAGGAACTATGGCTACACCTTC. Translating gives CSVVARNYGYTF.

The chain employs TRBV4-3 and TRBJ2-6, with a tentative D call TRBD2 (6 bases). V shed 0 bases and J shed 1 base, with 7 bases lying between them. CDR3 length: 16 amino acids. The germline V gene has CDR1 LGHNA and CDR2 YSLEER. For the CDR3, the DNA is TGCGCCAGCAGCCAAGAAGGGACTTCTGGGGCCAACGTCCTGACTTTC. The encoded protein is CASSQEGTSGANVLTF.

The chain recombines TRBV9 with TRBJ2-1; 13 positions match TRBD2. The CDR3 has 16 amino acids. Germline loops: CDR1 SGDLS, CDR2 YYNGEE. V lost 4 bases to trimming and J lost 9 bases; unmatched junction nucleotides: 10. For the CDR3, the DNA is TGTGCCAGCAGCCCCGGGACTAGCGGGGCCAATAGTGAGCAGTTCTTC. Amino acids: CASSPGTSGANSEQFF.

This chain uses TRBV4-1 with TRBJ1-5; D is unclear. This CDR3 has 15 residues. The germline gives CDR1 MGHRA, CDR2 YSYEKL. V dropped 0 bases and J dropped 3 bases, with 9 bases sitting between them. CDR3 amino acids: CASSQERRDNQPQHF. The CDR3 region has the DNA TGCGCCAGCAGCCAAGAGAGGAGGGACAATCAGCCCCAGCATTTT.

The V and J genes are TRBV29-1 and TRBJ2-6; 7 bases are a match to TRBD2. The CDR3 loop spans 13 amino acids. Per germline, CDR1 SQVTM and CDR2 ANQGSEA. V shed 4 bases and J 12 bases; nucleotides not matched to a gene: 9. For the CDR3, the DNA is TGCAGCGTTGTAAGCGGGGCTGGGGGCGTCCTGACTTTC. Its protein product is CSVVSGAGGVLTF. The whole variable domain, remainder taken from reference TRBV29-1 and TRBJ2-6, is SAVISQKPSRDICQRGTSLTIQCQVDSQVTMMFWYRQQPGQSLTLIATANQGSEATYESGFVIDKFPISRPNLTFSTLTVSNMSPEDSSIYLCSVVSGAGGVLTFGAGSRLTVL.

The V gene is TRBV2, the J gene TRBJ2-4, with D tentatively TRBD2 (6 bases). Germline CDR1 SNHLY, CDR2 FYNNEI. The CDR3 spans 15 residues. Trimming took 5 bases from V and 7 from J, leaving 18 bases between them. Here the CDR3 reads CASSPVGEVRNIQYF. The DNA for the CDR3 is TGTGCCAGCAGTCCGGTTGGGGAGGTCCGGAACATTCAGTACTTC. The variable domain in full, with the rest retrieved from reference TRBV2 and TRBJ2-4, is EPEVTQTPSHQVTQMGQEVILRCVPISNHLYFYWYRQILGQKVEFLVSFYNNEISEKSEIFDDQFSVERPDGSNFTLKIRSTKLEDSAMYFCASSPVGEVRNIQYFGAGTRLSVL.

V usage is TRBV30 and J usage is TRBJ2-7, with TRBD1 identical over 7 bases. J was trimmed by 4 bases and V by 6 bases; bases with no gene match: 9. Germline CDR1 is GTSNPN and CDR2 is SVGIG (reference sequence). This CDR3 spans 13 amino acids. DNA of the CDR3: TGTGCCTGCTCGGACAGGACCTCTTACGAGCAGTACTTC. Encoded protein: CACSDRTSYEQYF.

The rearrangement links TRBV5-6 to TRBJ1-2, with a tentative D call TRBD1 (5 bases). Germline V CDR1 and CDR2: SGHDT, YYEEEE. The germline V and J ends were trimmed by 3 bases and 4 bases, with 13 bases remaining between them. The CDR3 extends over 14 amino acids. The CDR3 coding sequence is TGTGCCAGCAGCTCCAGGCGGGGCGGCTATGGCTACACCTTC. As protein: CASSSRRGGYGYTF.

In DNA form, the CDR3 reads TGTGCCAGCAGCCAATACAGGGCTGAGGAGACCCAGTACTTC. This encodes CASSQYRAEETQYF. The rearrangement joins TRBV5-6 to TRBJ2-5, with D maybe TRBD1 (6 bases). CDR1 is SGHDT and CDR2 is YYEEEE in the germline V gene. V was shortened by 4 bases and J by 5 bases, with 15 bases between the two germline ends. The CDR3 sequence is 14 residues long.

The rearrangement uses TRBV6-1 and TRBJ2-7, with D perhaps TRBD1 (5 bases). Germline CDR1 reads MNHNS; CDR2 reads SASEGT. This CDR3 has 14 amino acids. Trimming removed 0 bases at V and 3 bases at J, with 9 bases between. The CDR3, as DNA: TGTGCCAGCAGTGAAGCGGGGCAGGGCTACGAGCAGTACTTC. Residues: CASSEAGQGYEQYF.

This chain connects TRBV28 to TRBJ2-1; TRBD2 matches 7 bases. This CDR3 has 16 amino acids. With V trimmed by 4 bases and J by 1 base, 7 bases remained unmatched. Germline loops: CDR1 MDHEN, CDR2 SYDVKM. The CDR3 region is CASSSKRGSSYNEQFF. The CDR3 DNA sequence: TGTGCCAGCAGTTCTAAGCGGGGATCGTCCTACAATGAGCAGTTCTTC.

This chain uses TRBV4-1 with TRBJ1-2; 9 nucleotides align to TRBD1. Germline lookup yields CDR1 MGHRA and CDR2 YSYEKL. V lost 4 bases, J lost 8 bases, and 23 bases stayed unmatched. CDR3 length: 19 amino acids. CDR3 sequence reads: CASSRRALWDREGAGGYTF. The CDR3 DNA reads as TGCGCCAGCAGCCGGCGGGCCCTATGGGACAGGGAGGGCGCGGGGGGCTACACCTTC.

The chain has TRBV5-4 and TRBJ2-7; a weak D match, TRBD2 (6 bases). CDR3 length: 15 residues. The V end was cut by 3 bases, the J end by 2 bases, with 15 bases between. The germline V gene encodes CDR1 SGHNT and CDR2 YYREEE (reference sequence). The CDR3 DNA reads as TGTGCCAGCAGCTCTACCGGGACTCTCCCCTACGAGCAGTACTTC. The encoded protein is CASSSTGTLPYEQYF. The full variable domain, its missing parts supplied by reference TRBV5-4 and TRBJ2-7, is ETGVTQSPTHLIKTRGQQVTLRCSSQSGHNTVSWYQQALGQGPQFIFQYYREEENGRGNFPPRFSGLQFPNYSSELNVNALELDDSALYLCASSSTGTLPYEQYFGPGTRLTVT.

This clone was recorded a few times. The chain joins TRBV5-4 to TRBJ1-1; possible D gene TRBD1, 6 bases. The CDR3 length is 14 residues. Germline CDR1 SGHNT, CDR2 YYREEE (reference sequence). V gave up 4 bases and J gave up 5 bases, with 15 bases separating them. The CDR3 reads CASSRGQLGTEAFF. The CDR3 nucleotides are TGTGCCAGCAGCCGCGGACAGCTGGGGACTGAAGCTTTCTTT.

The chain links TRBV4-3 to TRBJ2-7; D might be TRBD2 (6 bases). V gave up 0 bases and J gave up 3 bases, with 12 bases separating them. Germline CDR1 LGHNA, CDR2 YSLEER. This CDR3 has 15 residues. DNA for the CDR3: TGCGCCAGCAGCCAAGATCACGGGGGATTCTACGAGCAGTACTTC. It is translated as CASSQDHGGFYEQYF.

This clone is a singleton in its sample. The chain combines TRBV5-4 with TRBJ1-2; D remains unclear. CDR1 and CDR2 from the germline V gene are SGHNT and YYREEE (reference sequence). The CDR3 covers 17 residues. The ends were cut back, 1 base at V and 2 bases at J, with 18 bases in the middle. This chain's CDR3 is CASSLRGGNRPNYGYTF. CDR3 nucleotide sequence: TGTGCCAGCAGCTTGCGAGGTGGAAATAGGCCAAACTATGGCTACACCTTC.

V is TRBV29-1 and J is TRBJ2-1; D remains unclear. This CDR3 has 11 amino acids. V was trimmed by 3 bases and J by 10 bases, leaving 10 bases between them. CDR1 and CDR2 from the germline V gene are SQVTM and ANQGSEA. The CDR3 loop is CSVDEIPEQFF. As DNA, the CDR3 is TGCAGCGTTGATGAGATCCCCGAGCAGTTCTTC.

The V and J genes are TRBV27 and TRBJ2-1; 9 bases are a match to TRBD1. V lost 5 bases, J lost 5 bases, and 4 bases stayed unmatched. Germline V gives CDR1 MNHEY, CDR2 SMNVEV (reference sequence). This CDR3 has 14 residues. CDR3 amino acids: CASSLQGADNEQFF. CDR3 nucleotide sequence: TGTGCCAGCAGTCTACAGGGGGCGGACAATGAGCAGTTCTTC.